The 9 T cell receptor beta chains reported below all come from one sample, sequenced in a study of human T cells and chemical hapten exposure. TCRdb recomputed calls from the RACE reads with MiXCR, one row per CDR3 protein. This sample has 100,000 to 150,000 distinct CDR3 sequences, with approximately 13% found just once. Time point meaning: pre-sensitization, week 0. Treatment denoted: therapeutic diphenylcyclopropenone sensitization with weekly scalp DPC. Material: whole blood, obtained in connection with sensitization to the hapten diphenylcyclopropenone (DPC). The receptor source for this set is a woman aged 18-29 years with alopecia areata. Some clones in this sample may be carry-over from other donors' samples.

The chain has TRBV4-2 and TRBJ2-7; the D is unclear. Germline CDR1 LGHNA, CDR2 YNFKEQ. Trimming left V 0 bases short and J 6 bases short, with 6 bases between. The CDR3 contains 12 residues. The CDR3 is CASSQDTGEQYF. The CDR3 DNA reads TGTGCCAGCAGCCAAGACACGGGCGAGCAGTACTTC.

The chain couples TRBV29-1 to TRBJ1-2; D perhaps matches TRBD1 (5 bases). V was pared by 0 bases and J by 9 bases, with 11 bases between. CDR1 and CDR2 from the germline V gene are SQVTM and ANQGSEA. The length of the CDR3 is 12 residues. The CDR3 region is CSVEDSGLSYTF. The CDR3 DNA sequence: TGCAGCGTTGAAGATTCAGGGTTAAGCTACACCTTC.

V gene TRBV4-3 combines with J gene TRBJ2-2; 8 positions agree with TRBD2. This CDR3 spans 16 amino acids. Germline V gene data show CDR1 as LGHNA and CDR2 as YSLEER. V dropped 3 bases and J dropped 1; count of bases not matched to a gene: 4. In DNA, the CDR3 is TGCGCCAGCAGCCAGCAGACTAGCGAGAACACCGGGGAGCTGTTTTTT. The encoded protein is CASSQQTSENTGELFF.

Only a few counts were recorded for this clonotype. The chain employs TRBV10-1 and TRBJ2-3; no clear D. Germline CDR1 WNHNN, CDR2 SYGVQD (reference sequence). Trimming pared 0 bases from V and 3 bases from J, leaving 4 bases between. This CDR3 is built from 13 residues. The CDR3 DNA reads as TGCGCCAGCAGTGAGTCGGGGACAGATACGCAGTATTTT. Translated: CASSESGTDTQYF.

The chain joins TRBV3-1 to TRBJ2-1; D might be TRBD1 or TRBD2, each matching 6 bases. Germline values: CDR1 LGHDT, CDR2 YNNKEL (reference sequence). V shed 2 bases and J shed 3 bases, with 17 bases lying between them. This CDR3 is 17 amino acids long. As DNA, the CDR3 is TGTGCCAGCAGCCAACTAAATAGGGGGGATTACTACAATGAGCAGTTCTTC. Protein sequence: CASSQLNRGDYYNEQFF.

This clonotype was detected many times. This sequence joins TRBV20-1 and TRBJ1-6; 7 nucleotides match TRBD1. Trimming at V came to 3 bases and at J to 0 bases, leaving 5 bases not matched to a gene. The CDR3 consists of 16 residues. The V gene's germline CDR1 is DFQATT and CDR2 SNEGSKA (reference sequence). The CDR3 DNA is TGCAGTGCTAGTACAGGGGCCGTCTCCTATAATTCACCCCTCCACTTT. It yields the protein CSASTGAVSYNSPLHF.

The chain is built from TRBV2 and TRBJ2-7; D gene ambiguous. There are 13 residues in the CDR3. V dropped 5 bases and J dropped 2 bases, with 10 bases sitting between them. The V gene's germline CDR1 is SNHLY and CDR2 FYNNEI. Here the CDR3 DNA reads TGTGCCAGCAGTCGCCCCCCCCCCTACGAGCAGTACTTC. It specifies CASSRPPPYEQYF.

This clonotype was observed a few times. The rearrangement joins TRBV11-2 to TRBJ2-7; 10 positions agree with TRBD1. There are 13 residues in the CDR3. V gave up 4 bases and J gave up 9 bases; unmatched junction bases: 6. Germline values: CDR1 SGHAT, CDR2 FQNNGV. CDR3 residues: CASSSTRDRGQYF. The CDR3 nucleotides are TGTGCCAGCAGCTCCACCCGGGACAGGGGGCAGTACTTC.

The gene calls are TRBV29-1 and TRBJ1-5, with 7 bases that match TRBD1. V was clipped by 6 bases and J by 3 bases; unmatched bases: 5. The germline V gene encodes CDR1 SQVTM and CDR2 ANQGSEA. The length of the CDR3 is 13 residues. In DNA form, the CDR3 reads TGCAGCGTGGGGGACAGACTCAATCAGCCCCAGCATTTT. It specifies CSVGDRLNQPQHF.